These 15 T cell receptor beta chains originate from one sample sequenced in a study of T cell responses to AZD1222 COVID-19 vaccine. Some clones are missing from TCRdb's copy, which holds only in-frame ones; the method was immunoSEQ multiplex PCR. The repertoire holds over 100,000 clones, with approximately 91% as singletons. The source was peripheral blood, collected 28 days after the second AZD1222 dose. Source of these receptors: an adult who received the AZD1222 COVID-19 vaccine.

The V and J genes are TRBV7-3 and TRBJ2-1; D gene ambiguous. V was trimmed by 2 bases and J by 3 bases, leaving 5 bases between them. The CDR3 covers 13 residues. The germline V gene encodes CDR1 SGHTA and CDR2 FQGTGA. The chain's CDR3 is CASSLSIYNEQFF. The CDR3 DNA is TGTGCCAGCAGCTTATCTATCTACAATGAGCAGTTCTTC. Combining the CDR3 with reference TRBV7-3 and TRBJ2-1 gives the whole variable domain GAGVSQTPSNKVTEKGKYVELRCDPISGHTALYWYRQSLGQGPEFLIYFQGTGAADDSGLPNDRFFAVRPEGSVSTLKIQRTERGDSAVYLCASSLSIYNEQFFGPGTRLTVL.

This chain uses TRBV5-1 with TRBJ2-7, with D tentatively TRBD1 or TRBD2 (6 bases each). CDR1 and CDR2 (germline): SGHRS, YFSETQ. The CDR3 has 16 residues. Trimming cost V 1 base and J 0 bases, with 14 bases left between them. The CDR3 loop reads CASSLFGGLSSYEQYF. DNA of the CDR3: TGCGCCAGCAGCTTGTTCGGGGGCCTAAGCTCCTACGAGCAGTACTTC. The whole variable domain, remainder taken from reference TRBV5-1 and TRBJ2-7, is KAGVTQTPRYLIKTRGQQVTLSCSPISGHRSVSWYQQTPGQGLQFLFEYFSETQRNKGNFPGRFSGRQFSNSRSEMNVSTLELGDSALYLCASSLFGGLSSYEQYFGPGTRLTVT.

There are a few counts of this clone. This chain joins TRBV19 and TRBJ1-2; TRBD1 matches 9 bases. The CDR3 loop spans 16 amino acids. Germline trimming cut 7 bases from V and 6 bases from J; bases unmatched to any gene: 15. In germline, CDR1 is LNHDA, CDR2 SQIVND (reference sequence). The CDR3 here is CASKPVLGQGIDGYTF. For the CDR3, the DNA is TGTGCCAGTAAACCGGTCTTGGGACAGGGAATCGATGGCTACACCTTC.

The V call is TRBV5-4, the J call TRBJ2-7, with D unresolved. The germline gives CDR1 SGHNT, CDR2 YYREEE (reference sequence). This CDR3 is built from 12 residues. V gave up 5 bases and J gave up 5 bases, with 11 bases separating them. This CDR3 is CASRDDRNEQYF. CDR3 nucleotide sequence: TGTGCCAGCAGAGATGACCGGAACGAGCAGTACTTC. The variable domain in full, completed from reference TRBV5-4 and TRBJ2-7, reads ETGVTQSPTHLIKTRGQQVTLRCSSQSGHNTVSWYQQALGQGPQFIFQYYREEENGRGNFPPRFSGLQFPNYSSELNVNALELDDSALYLCASRDDRNEQYFGPGTRLTVT.

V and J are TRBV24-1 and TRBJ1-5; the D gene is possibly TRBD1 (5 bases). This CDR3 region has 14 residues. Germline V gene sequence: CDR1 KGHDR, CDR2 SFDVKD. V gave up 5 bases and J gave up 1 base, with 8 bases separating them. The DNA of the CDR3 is TGTGCCACCAGTGCCCGGGACAGCAATCAGCCCCAGCATTTT. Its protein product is CATSARDSNQPQHF.

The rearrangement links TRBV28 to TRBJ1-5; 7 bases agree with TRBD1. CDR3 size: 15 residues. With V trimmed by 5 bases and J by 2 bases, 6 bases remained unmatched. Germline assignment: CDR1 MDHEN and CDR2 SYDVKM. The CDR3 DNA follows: TGTGCCAGCAGTGCAGGGGGTGGGCGCAATCAGCCCCAGCATTTT. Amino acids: CASSAGGGRNQPQHF.

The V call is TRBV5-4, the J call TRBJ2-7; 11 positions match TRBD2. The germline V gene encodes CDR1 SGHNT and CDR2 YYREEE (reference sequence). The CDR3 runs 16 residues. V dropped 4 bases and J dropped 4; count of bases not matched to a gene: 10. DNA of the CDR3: TGTGCCAGCAGCCCGGTAGCGGGAGGGCCTGGATACGAGCAGTACTTC. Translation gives CASSPVAGGPGYEQYF. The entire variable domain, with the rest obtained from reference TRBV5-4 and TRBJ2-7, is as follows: ETGVTQSPTHLIKTRGQQVTLRCSSQSGHNTVSWYQQALGQGPQFIFQYYREEENGRGNFPPRFSGLQFPNYSSELNVNALELDDSALYLCASSPVAGGPGYEQYFGPGTRLTVT.

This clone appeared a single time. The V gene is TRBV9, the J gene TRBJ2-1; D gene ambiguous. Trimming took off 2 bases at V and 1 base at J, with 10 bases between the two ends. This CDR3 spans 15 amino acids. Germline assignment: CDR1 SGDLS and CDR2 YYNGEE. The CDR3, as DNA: TGTGCCAGCAGCGTCTCGTCCGGGTCCTACAATGAGCAGTTCTTC. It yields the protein CASSVSSGSYNEQFF.

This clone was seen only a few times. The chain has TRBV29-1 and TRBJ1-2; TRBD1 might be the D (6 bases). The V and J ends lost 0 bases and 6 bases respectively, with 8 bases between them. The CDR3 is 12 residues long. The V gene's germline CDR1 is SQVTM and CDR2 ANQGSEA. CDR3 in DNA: TGCAGCGTTGAAGAAAAGGGGGATGGCTACACCTTC. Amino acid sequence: CSVEEKGDGYTF.

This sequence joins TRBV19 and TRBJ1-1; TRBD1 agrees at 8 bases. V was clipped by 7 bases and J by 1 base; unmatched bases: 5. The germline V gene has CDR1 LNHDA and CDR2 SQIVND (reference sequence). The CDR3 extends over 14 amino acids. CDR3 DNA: TGTGCCAGTACGGGGACAGGTTGGAACACTGAAGCTTTCTTT. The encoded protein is CASTGTGWNTEAFF.

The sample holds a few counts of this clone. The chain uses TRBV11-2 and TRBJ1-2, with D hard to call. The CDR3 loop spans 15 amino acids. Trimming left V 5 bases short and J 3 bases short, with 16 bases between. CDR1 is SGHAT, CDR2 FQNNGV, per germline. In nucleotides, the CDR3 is TGTGCCAGCAGCCCAGACCGAAACCCCCACTATGGCTACACCTTC. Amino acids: CASSPDRNPHYGYTF. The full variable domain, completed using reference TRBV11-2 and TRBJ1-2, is EAGVAQSPRYKIIEKRQSVAFWCNPISGHATLYWYQQILGQGPKLLIQFQNNGVVDDSQLPKDRFSAERLKGVDSTLKIQPAKLEDSAVYLCASSPDRNPHYGYTFGSGTRLTVV.

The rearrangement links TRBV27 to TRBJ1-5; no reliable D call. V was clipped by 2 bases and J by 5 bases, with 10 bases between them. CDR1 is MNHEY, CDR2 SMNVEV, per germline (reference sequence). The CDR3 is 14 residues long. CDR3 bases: TGTGCCAGCAGTTTAAGGGCGGTTTATCAGCCCCAGCATTTT. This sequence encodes CASSLRAVYQPQHF.

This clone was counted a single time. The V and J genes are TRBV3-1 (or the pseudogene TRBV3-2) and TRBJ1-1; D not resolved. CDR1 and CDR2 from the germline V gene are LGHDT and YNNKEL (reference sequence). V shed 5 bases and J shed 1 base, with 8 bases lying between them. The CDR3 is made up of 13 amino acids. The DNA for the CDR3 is TGTGCCAGCAGCTCTCGGGGGAACACTGAAGCTTTCTTT. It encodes CASSSRGNTEAFF.

CDR3 DNA sequence: TGTGCCAGTAGTATCGACAGGGGGCGGCGTGGCTACACCTTC. Its translation is CASSIDRGRRGYTF. This rearrangement joins TRBV19 to TRBJ1-2; TRBD1 matches at 10 bases. Trimming at V came to 3 bases and at J to 7 bases, leaving 5 bases not matched to a gene. CDR1 is LNHDA and CDR2 is SQIVND in the germline V gene (reference sequence). The length of the CDR3 is 14 residues.

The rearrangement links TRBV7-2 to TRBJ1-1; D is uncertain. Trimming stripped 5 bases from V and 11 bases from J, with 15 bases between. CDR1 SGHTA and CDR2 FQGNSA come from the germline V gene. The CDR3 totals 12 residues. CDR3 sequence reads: CASSQEVRSAFF. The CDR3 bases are TGTGCCAGCAGCCAGGAAGTCCGTTCGGCTTTCTTT.